The 28 T cell receptor beta chains given below trace back to one sample, sequenced in a study of identical twins. TCRdb analysed the 5' RACE reads with MiXCR anew, one entry per CDR3 protein. The table has 220,000 or so distinct CDR3 sequences, around 7% seen once. The sample also formed part of further work on yellow fever vaccine responses in identical twins.

Specimen: memory (CD45RO+) T cells sorted from blood. The receptors stem from a young woman in good health.

This clonotype was counted many times. V gene TRBV20-1 combines with J gene TRBJ2-3; possible D gene TRBD2, 6 bases. The V end was cut by 4 bases, the J end by 10 bases, with 27 bases between. The CDR3 spans 16 residues. Germline loops: CDR1 DFQATT, CDR2 SNEGSKA (reference sequence). The CDR3 sequence: CSAKGSLAALGGAQYF. DNA for the CDR3: TGCAGTGCTAAGGGCAGTCTAGCCGCTCTCGGGGGAGCGCAGTATTTT.

Many counts were recorded for this clonotype. This chain connects TRBV6-5 to TRBJ2-2; 7 bases align to TRBD2. Germline assignment: CDR1 MNHEY and CDR2 SVGAGI. The CDR3 runs to 16 residues. Trimming cost V 2 bases and J 6 bases; bases outside gene matches: 9. The DNA of the CDR3 is TGTGCCAGCAGTTACCTTCCCCCTAGCGGTCCCGGGGAGCTGTTTTTT. Translation gives CASSYLPPSGPGELFF.

The rearrangement uses TRBV12-3 or TRBV12-4 and TRBJ1-3; 7 positions match TRBD1. The V and J ends lost 4 bases and 5 bases, in that order; junction bases with no gene match: 8. This CDR3 is 15 amino acids long. CDR3 sequence (DNA): TGTGCCAGCAGTTCCAGGACAGGAGGCCGAAACACCATATATTTT. This translates into CASSSRTGGRNTIYF.

This clonotype appeared a few times. The V gene is TRBV12-3 or TRBV12-4, the J gene TRBJ2-5; 8 bases map to TRBD2. The V gene end was trimmed by 4 bases and the J gene end by 5 bases; junction bases not matched to a gene: 9. The CDR3 has 15 residues. CDR3 loop: CASSSGGGPQETQYF. CDR3 DNA: TGTGCCAGCAGTTCCGGGGGGGGGCCTCAGGAGACCCAGTACTTC.

This clonotype was picked up many times. This sequence joins TRBV29-1 and TRBJ2-5; no clear D. The CDR3 has 12 amino acids. Germline assignment: CDR1 SQVTM and CDR2 ANQGSEA. Trimming took 6 bases from V and 4 from J, leaving 12 bases between them. The CDR3 DNA reads TGCAGCGTAGGGCCCCTTGCAGAGACCCAGTACTTC. Translating gives CSVGPLAETQYF.

This clonotype was found many times. This chain uses TRBV19 with TRBJ2-5; TRBD1 aligns across 8 bases. Germline V gene sequence: CDR1 LNHDA, CDR2 SQIVND (reference sequence). CDR3 length: 15 residues. V dropped 4 bases and J dropped 2; count of bases not matched to a gene: 6. The CDR3 protein is CASSTRQGSQETQYF. For the CDR3, the DNA is TGTGCCAGTAGTACCAGACAGGGGTCGCAAGAGACCCAGTACTTC.

This clonotype was counted a few times. The chain couples TRBV18 to TRBJ2-1; 8 positions agree with TRBD2. After removal of 0 bases from V and 6 bases from J, the junction contained 7 bases not matched to a gene. The CDR3 runs 16 residues. CDR1 is KGHSH, CDR2 LQKENI, per germline. The CDR3 here is CASSPPGELAGNEQFF. CDR3 bases: TGTGCCAGCTCACCACCGGGGGAGCTAGCGGGCAATGAGCAGTTCTTC.

This clonotype was detected ten times or more. The chain links TRBV5-1 to TRBJ1-1, with a possible D match to TRBD1 (5 bases). V was shortened by 2 bases and J by 1 base, with 9 bases between the two germline ends. Germline lookup yields CDR1 SGHRS and CDR2 YFSETQ. This CDR3 has 14 amino acids. This CDR3 is CASSFPGGNTEAFF. The CDR3 nucleotides read TGCGCCAGCAGCTTCCCGGGGGGGAACACTGAAGCTTTCTTT. The full variable domain, rest sourced from reference TRBV5-1 and TRBJ1-1, is KAGVTQTPRYLIKTRGQQVTLSCSPISGHRSVSWYQQTPGQGLQFLFEYFSETQRNKGNFPGRFSGRQFSNSRSEMNVSTLELGDSALYLCASSFPGGNTEAFFGQGTRLTVV.

The chain employs TRBV12-3 or TRBV12-4 and TRBJ2-3; 9 bases agree with TRBD2. The V and J ends lost 3 bases and 2 bases, in that order; junction bases with no gene match: 3. The CDR3 is made up of 15 amino acids. In DNA, the CDR3 is TGTGCCAGCAGTTTTAGCGGGAGCGCCACAGATACGCAGTATTTT. Residues: CASSFSGSATDTQYF.

Of note for this clonotype: This may arise from a read error, as a much more abundant clone is one base away. The chain links TRBV12-3 or TRBV12-4 to TRBJ2-1, with 12 bases that match TRBD2. The CDR3 sequence is 14 residues long. CDR3 region: CASSPSGRVNEPFF. The CDR3 DNA follows: TGTGCCAGCAGTCCTAGCGGGAGGGTTAATGAGCCGTTCTTC.

This clonotype was recorded many times. This chain connects TRBV12-3 or TRBV12-4 to TRBJ2-2; perhaps TRBD2 as D (6 bases). V shed 0 bases and J shed 0 bases, with 11 bases lying between them. The CDR3 totals 17 residues. CDR3 sequence (DNA): TGTGCCAGCAGTTTAGCGGGGAGCGGGTCGAACACCGGGGAGCTGTTTTTT. Translation: CASSLAGSGSNTGELFF.

This clonotype was recorded many times. This rearrangement joins TRBV29-1 to TRBJ2-3; 14 bases line up with TRBD2. The CDR3 runs 13 residues. Germline V gene data show CDR1 as SQVTM and CDR2 as ANQGSEA. Trimming removed 8 bases from V and 5 bases from J; junction bases left unmatched: 3. This chain's CDR3 is CSSGLAGVDTQYF. As DNA, the CDR3 is TGCAGCTCGGGACTAGCGGGAGTAGATACGCAGTATTTT.

The chain recombines TRBV28 with TRBJ2-1, with 10 bases identical to TRBD1. V lost 5 bases, J lost 9 bases, and 10 bases stayed unmatched. The CDR3 runs 15 residues. Germline CDR1 and CDR2: MDHEN and SYDVKM. The CDR3 loop reads CASSTPGQGTGEQFF. DNA for the CDR3: TGTGCCAGCAGTACACCGGGACAGGGGACGGGTGAGCAGTTCTTC.

The rearrangement joins TRBV6-5 to TRBJ2-7, with a weak D call TRBD2 (6 bases). There are 11 residues in the CDR3. Trimming pared 6 bases from V and 5 bases from J, leaving 8 bases between. In germline, CDR1 is MNHEY, CDR2 SVGAGI. In nucleotides, the CDR3 is TGTGCCAGCAGATGGGGGGACGAGCAGTACGTC. It is translated as CASRWGDEQYV.

The J gene is TRBJ2-2, the V gene TRBV9; D may be TRBD2 (6 bases). Trimming removed 1 base from V and 1 base from J, with 8 bases in between. The length of the CDR3 is 15 residues. Germline V lookup: CDR1 SGDLS, CDR2 YYNGEE. The CDR3 coding sequence is TGTGCCAGCAGCGTAAGGCGGGAGAACACCGGGGAGCTGTTTTTT. It is translated as CASSVRRENTGELFF.

There are a few counts of this clonotype. The germline gene is not matched at one end of the junction; a read error may be the cause. The chain combines TRBV6-6 with TRBJ1-2; TRBD1 matches at 9 bases. The CDR3 runs 11 residues. Germline V lookup: CDR1 MNHNY, CDR2 SVGAGI (reference sequence). The CDR3 bases are TGTGCCAGCAGTGGGACAGGGCTGAATGCCTTC. Its translation: CASSGTGLNAF.

In its sample, this clonotype was seen many times. The chain links TRBV10-3 to TRBJ1-5; 8 positions agree with TRBD1. The germline V gene encodes CDR1 ENHRY and CDR2 SYGVKD. V lost 8 bases, J lost 0 bases, and 6 bases stayed unmatched. The CDR3 is made up of 15 amino acids. CDR3 sequence reads: CAIGQGPYSNQPQHF. The CDR3 region has the DNA TGTGCCATCGGACAGGGCCCATATAGCAATCAGCCCCAGCATTTT.

This clonotype was counted ten times or more. The chain joins TRBV5-1 to TRBJ2-1; 8 bases fit TRBD2. The CDR3 is 17 amino acids. Per the germline V gene, CDR1 is SGHRS and CDR2 is YFSETQ. Germline trimming cut 3 bases from V and 0 bases from J; bases unmatched to any gene: 8. CDR3 in DNA: TGCGCCAGCAGCTATAAAATAGCGGGGAACTCCTACAATGAGCAGTTCTTC. Protein product: CASSYKIAGNSYNEQFF.

This chain connects TRBV3-1 to TRBJ2-3; D not resolved. The V end lost 6 bases, the J end lost 2 bases, and 15 bases lay between the germline ends. CDR3 length: 15 amino acids. Germline V lookup: CDR1 LGHDT, CDR2 YNNKEL (reference sequence). CDR3: CASRRTPKPTDTQYF. CDR3 DNA: TGTGCCAGCAGAAGGACGCCGAAACCCACAGATACGCAGTATTTT.

The table lists this clonotype with a few counts. The genes are TRBV6-4 and TRBJ2-1; TRBD2 matches at 10 bases. This CDR3 is built from 16 residues. V was clipped by 7 bases and J by 0 bases; unmatched bases: 6. Germline CDR1 and CDR2: MRHNA and SNTAGT. The CDR3 region is CASTPSGGSSYNEQFF. For the CDR3, the DNA is TGTGCCAGCACGCCTAGCGGGGGTAGCTCCTACAATGAGCAGTTCTTC.

This clonotype was recorded at least ten times. V gene TRBV6-4 combines with J gene TRBJ2-3, with 7 bases matching TRBD1. Germline values: CDR1 MRHNA, CDR2 SNTAGT. The CDR3 has 14 amino acids. V lost 5 bases and J lost 3; bases outside the gene matches: 5. CDR3: CASSLTGETDTQYF. The CDR3 coding sequence is TGTGCCAGCAGTCTAACAGGGGAGACAGATACGCAGTATTTT.

This clonotype was observed a few times. CDR3: CASSGFDRANTEAFF. The DNA of the CDR3 is TGTGCCAGCAGTGGGTTTGACAGGGCAAACACTGAAGCTTTCTTT. The rearrangement links TRBV6-1 to TRBJ1-1; 7 nucleotides agree with TRBD1. There are 15 residues in the CDR3. Trimming at V came to 4 bases and at J to 2 bases, leaving 7 bases not matched to a gene. The germline V gene has CDR1 MNHNS and CDR2 SASEGT.

CDR3 sequence (DNA): TGTGCCAGCAGTTTATGGATTGACGAGCAGTACTTC. This gives the protein CASSLWIDEQYF. The rearrangement links TRBV28 to TRBJ2-7; D is unclear. Trimming left V 0 bases short and J 5 bases short, with 5 bases between. The germline V gene has CDR1 MDHEN and CDR2 SYDVKM. The CDR3 is 12 residues long.

V usage is TRBV13 and J usage is TRBJ1-2, with 10 positions matching TRBD1. The CDR3 contains 15 residues. Germline values: CDR1 PRHDT, CDR2 FYEKMQ (reference sequence). V trimming: 2 bases; J trimming: 5 bases; junction bases outside the gene matches: 5. The CDR3 sequence: CASSLYRTGGYGYTF. CDR3 coding DNA: TGTGCCAGCAGCTTATACAGGACAGGGGGGTATGGCTACACCTTC.

This clonotype occurred a few times. The V call is TRBV7-3, the J call TRBJ2-2; TRBD2 matches 10 bases. This CDR3 spans 16 amino acids. The germline gives CDR1 SGHTA, CDR2 FQGTGA. J was trimmed by 7 bases and V by 1 base; bases with no gene match: 6. The CDR3 nucleotides are TGTGCCAGCAGCTTAAAAGCGGGAGGGAGCGGCGGGGAGCTGTTTTTT. Translated: CASSLKAGGSGGELFF.

This clonotype occurred many times. CDR3 sequence reads: CASSSNLSGSRYEQYF. CDR3 DNA sequence: TGTGCCAGCAGTTCCAATCTCAGCGGGAGTCGCTACGAGCAGTACTTC. The genes are TRBV12-3 or TRBV12-4 and TRBJ2-7; TRBD2 matches 8 bases. V gave up 4 bases and J gave up 3 bases; unmatched junction bases: 11. The CDR3 extends over 16 amino acids.

This clonotype was observed a few times. V usage is TRBV20-1 and J usage is TRBJ2-1; 11 bases align to TRBD2. CDR1 and CDR2 from the germline V gene are DFQATT and SNEGSKA (reference sequence). The CDR3 is 16 amino acids. V lost 0 bases, J lost 5 bases, and 6 bases stayed unmatched. Here the CDR3 DNA reads TGCAGTGCTAGAGATCCCGGGACTAGCGGAAACAATGAGCAGTTCTTC. Translation gives CSARDPGTSGNNEQFF.

About this clonotype: It is likely a read error, because the conserved phenylalanine at the end of the CDR3 is missing. This chain joins TRBV5-5 and TRBJ2-1; a possible D gene is TRBD1 (5 bases). This CDR3 is built from 16 residues. Trimming shortened V by 0 bases and J by 3 bases, and 13 bases separated the two germline ends. The V gene's germline CDR1 is SGHKS and CDR2 YYEKEE (reference sequence). DNA of the CDR3: TGTGCCAGCAGCTTGGAGCGCAGGGTCGACTACAATGAGCAGTTCTAC. It is translated as CASSLERRVDYNEQFY.